The present TCR beta chain was sequenced within a study of technical replicates of blood from a few donors. The CDR3 contains 15 residues. Trimming shortened V by 0 bases and J by 2 bases, and 11 bases separated the two germline ends. Germline V gene data show CDR1 as SGHNT and CDR2 as YYREEE (reference sequence). Sequencing used immunoSEQ multiplex PCR; TCRdb keeps in-frame clones, though not all of them. The sample holds 55,000 to 60,000 clones, 85% to 95% seen once. The TCR originated in a human donor in good health. Some clones in this sample may be carry-over from other donors' samples. The material sequenced was PBMCs. The chain employs TRBV5-4 and TRBJ2-5, with a tentative D call TRBD1 (6 bases). CDR3 bases: TGTGCCAGCAGCTTGGGACAGGCGTTACAAGAGACCCAGTACTTC. Its protein is CASSLGQALQETQYF.